This record covers a single T cell receptor (beta chain). Its antigen target is currently unknown. No qualities accompany the bases; no much larger clone lies one base away. The sample is drawn from a study of T cell changes during pregnancy in multiple sclerosis (dated by TCRdb to about 2019). With respect to the entire study: Changes in the T cell repertoire over the course of pregnancy were examined in this study in women with multiple sclerosis.

Library preparation employed the immunoSEQ multiplex PCR assay. TCRdb mirrors the immuneACCESS table, restricted to in-frame sequences. Some clones are absent from its copies; in checked studies, under half trace to an unresolved V gene, and the reason for the others is unknown. The sample records 55,000 to 80,000 clones, about 94% of which are singletons. The top ten clones comprise about 0.6% of the sample. The CDR3 measures 14 amino acids from cysteine to phenylalanine. Only the CDR3 portion is preserved as DNA: 42 bases, with reading frame beginning at the first base. Trimming costs V 5 bases and J 5 bases, and their ends lie 13 bases apart. The germline V gene provides CDR1 SGHVS and CDR2 FNYEAQ.

Sequences were derived from peripheral blood, sampled in the third trimester of pregnancy. This receptor chain uses TRBV7-6 and TRBJ2-1, with TRBD2 tentatively as D gene (5 bases match). This sequence originates from a female donor with multiple sclerosis, enrolled in a pregnancy study. The nucleotide sequence is given as TGTGCCAGCAGCAGCTTTTCCGGGAACAATGAGCAGTTCTTC. Translated, it gives CASSSFSGNNEQFF.